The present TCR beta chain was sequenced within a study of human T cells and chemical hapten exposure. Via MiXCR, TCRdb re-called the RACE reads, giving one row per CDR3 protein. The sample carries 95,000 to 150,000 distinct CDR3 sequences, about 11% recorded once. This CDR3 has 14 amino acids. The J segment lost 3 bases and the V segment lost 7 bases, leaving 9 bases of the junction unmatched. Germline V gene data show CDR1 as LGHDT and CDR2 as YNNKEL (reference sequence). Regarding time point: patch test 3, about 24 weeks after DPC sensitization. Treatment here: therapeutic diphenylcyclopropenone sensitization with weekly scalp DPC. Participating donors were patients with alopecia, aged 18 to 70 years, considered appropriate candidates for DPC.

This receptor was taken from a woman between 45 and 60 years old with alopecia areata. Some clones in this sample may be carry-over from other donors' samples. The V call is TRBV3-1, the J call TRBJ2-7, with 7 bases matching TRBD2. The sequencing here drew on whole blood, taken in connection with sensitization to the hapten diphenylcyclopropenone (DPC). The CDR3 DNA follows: TGTGCCAGCACCCCTGGCGGGAGTTTCTACGAGCAGTACTTC. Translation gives CASTPGGSFYEQYF.